The present entry profiles one T cell receptor (beta chain) with its context. What it binds is unknown. Other DNA sequences within the sample encode an identical CDR3. The CDR3 sequence is 12 residues long. Per the germline V gene, CDR1 is GTSNPN and CDR2 is SVGIG (reference sequence). Deletions cut 0 bases from V and 4 bases from J, with 6 bases between. This sample is drawn from a study of CD8+ T cells in alopecia areata. General observations from the study: Expanded CD8+ clones among the top 100, and scalp clonality, were significantly decreased by tofacitinib. Clonality in lesional scalp, especially alopecia totalis/universalis, exceeded that of normal scalp.

Described treatment: oral pan-JAK inhibitor, 5-10 mg twice daily. As the sequencing template, cDNA was produced by extracting RNA and reverse transcribing it. Clones were sequenced by immunoSEQ multiplex PCR, and TCRdb holds only the in-frame ones, with some missing. Of some 160,000 clones detected, less than 70% appear once; the ten largest clones hold approximately 0.91%. The source was CD4+ T cells sorted from blood, collected at week 4, from a patient treated with tofacitinib. The origin of this receptor is a human donor with alopecia areata. This chain connects TRBV30 to TRBJ2-5; D is unclear. This chain's CDR3 is CAWSVLAETQYF. The CDR3 DNA follows: TGTGCCTGGAGTGTTTTGGCAGAGACCCAGTACTTC.